The T cell receptor (beta chain) described here comes from a study of HIV-infected children after antiretroviral therapy interruption. Treatment denoted: PENTA 11 planned treatment interruption arm or continuous ART arm. At least 24 weeks of at least three-drug ART, in children 2 to 15 years. This clonotype is classed as medium-sized. A 3' RACE protocol on RNA, with unique molecular identifiers, produced the TCR library. TCRdb redid the calling of the 3' RACE reads with MiXCR, one entry per CDR3 protein. Among roughly 7,000 distinct CDR3 sequences listed, 15% to 20% were seen once. Germline CDR1 and CDR2: SGHRS and YFSETQ. After removal of 4 bases from V and 1 base from J, the junction contained 4 bases not matched to a gene. The CDR3 is 14 residues long.

The material sequenced was CD45RO+ CD8+ T cells from PBMCs, pooled from several time points, taken from a donor given antiretroviral therapy, either interrupted or continuous. Subset reported: memory CD8+ CD45RO+ CD45RA- T cells. This sequence was found in a pool of human donors with HIV. The rearrangement joins TRBV5-1 to TRBJ1-1; 7 bases fit TRBD1. CDR3 region: CASSARQGNTEAFF. For the CDR3, the DNA is TGCGCCAGCAGCGCAAGACAGGGGAACACTGAAGCTTTCTTT.